This TCR beta chain was documented in a study of cytomegalovirus exposure and HLA in healthy donors. The V end was cut by 4 bases, the J end by 4 bases, with 20 bases between. The CDR3 spans 17 residues. CDR1 is MDHEN and CDR2 is SYDVKM in the germline V gene. The primer mix had 60 Vbeta and 13 Jbeta primers. The table came from immunoSEQ multiplex PCR; TCRdb's copy has only in-frame clones and leaves some out. The data contain 140,000 or so clones, approximately 86% of them seen just once; the ten biggest clones take up roughly 0.5%. The sequence came from a woman between 35 and 50 years old in good health and CMV-seronegative. The rearrangement links TRBV28 to TRBJ2-1; a weak D match, TRBD2 (5 bases). Input material: PBMCs. CDR3 in amino acids: CASSSFVVQRRYNEQFF. DNA of the CDR3: TGTGCCAGCAGTTCCTTCGTTGTCCAGCGGAGATACAATGAGCAGTTCTTC.